These T cell receptor beta chains were read from a single sample in a study of blood T cells in healthy people across ages. TCRdb processed the 5' RACE reads anew with MiXCR; each CDR3 protein has one entry. The data contain roughly 1,300,000 distinct CDR3 sequences, 45% to 70% of them singletons. Material: blood. The source is a young man in good health. Each CDR3 is given with its conserved first and last residue. The D gene is left open where the match is weak. Clone size is shown for a subset of rows, as once, few, many or a class of expanded clone.

>-|TRBV27|TRBJ2-3|TRBD1
TGTGCCAGCAGCCTAGACAGGGCAGGTCCAGATACGCAGTATTTT
CASSLDRAGPDTQYF
>-|TRBV9|TRBJ2-3|-
TGTGCCAGCAGCGTAAAAATCCGGGACCTAAGGGATGGAGATACGCAGTATTTT
CASSVKIRDLRDGDTQYF
>-|TRBV28|TRBJ2-7|TRBD1
TGTGCCAGCAGTTTATCGGGACAGGGGCCCGACGAGCAGTACTTC
CASSLSGQGPDEQYF
>once|TRBV27|TRBJ2-2|-
TGTGCCAGCAGTTTATGGGCAGGAACCGACACCGGGGAGCTGTTTTTT
CASSLWAGTDTGELFF
>-|TRBV20-1|TRBJ2-7|-
TGCAGTGCGGACGGGGCTTGGGATGAGCAGTACTTC
CSADGAWDEQYF
>-|TRBV25-1|TRBJ1-1|-
TGTGCCAGCTCGGCCTGGACTGAAGCTTTCTTT
CASSAWTEAFF
>once|TRBV24-1|TRBJ2-5|TRBD2
TGTGCCACCGCGCCGGCGGGAGGAGAGCAGTACTTC
CATAPAGGEQYF
>-|TRBV6-2/TRBV6-3|TRBJ2-7|TRBD2
TGTGCCAGCAGTTACAACTGGGGACTAGCGGTTTCCCGAAGCTCCTACGAGCAGTACTTC
CASSYNWGLAVSRSSYEQYF
>-|TRBV6-2/TRBV6-3|TRBJ2-3|TRBD2
TGTGCCAGCAACCCCCTAGCGGGGGTGCCTAGTGCAGATACGCAGTATTTT
CASNPLAGVPSADTQYF
>-|TRBV4-1|TRBJ2-3|-
TGCGCCAGCAGCCAAGGTCTGAATAGTGGCACAGATACGCAGTATTTT
CASSQGLNSGTDTQYF
>-|TRBV20-1|TRBJ2-7|TRBD2
TGCAGTGCTAGAAGGGCGGGGGAGAGCTCCTACGAGCAGTACTTC
CSARRAGESSYEQYF
>-|TRBV27|TRBJ2-7|-
TGTGCCAGCAGTTTGGCAGGGTTCCACGAGCAGTACTTC
CASSLAGFHEQYF
>-|TRBV20-1|TRBJ2-1|TRBD2
TGCAGTGCTACTAGCGGAAGGTTGGATGAGCAGTTCTTC
CSATSGRLDEQFF
>few|TRBV29-1|TRBJ1-2|TRBD1
TGCAGCGTCCCCCATGGACAGGGGGCGCGTGGCTACACCTTC
CSVPHGQGARGYTF
>many|TRBV4-2|TRBJ1-4|-
TGTGCCAGCAGCCCTCTGGGTGAAAAACTGTTTTTT
CASSPLGEKLFF
>-|TRBV27|TRBJ1-1|-
TGTGCCAGCAGTACTCACTATACCGGCGGGACTGAAGCTTTCTTT
CASSTHYTGGTEAFF
>few|TRBV4-1|TRBJ1-5|-
TGCGCCAGCAGCCAAGAGGGAGGGAGCGACCCCACTCAGCCCCAGCATTTT
CASSQEGGSDPTQPQHF
>-|TRBV29-1|TRBJ2-7|-
TGCAGCGTCGGGACAAATCCCTCCTACGAGCAGTACTTC
CSVGTNPSYEQYF
>-|TRBV18|TRBJ2-1|-
TGTGCCAGCTCTCTACGGGGAATTATTAATAGCGATGAGCAGTTCTTC
CASSLRGIINSDEQFF
>-|TRBV20-1|TRBJ1-6|TRBD1
TGCAGTGCTAGAGATCCACAGGGGGCGTCCAATTCACCCCTCCACTTT
CSARDPQGASNSPLHF
>-|TRBV20-1|TRBJ2-5|-
TGCAGTGCTAGCCTCAGGGTGGTGAGACAAGAGACCCAGTACTTC
CSASLRVVRQETQYF
>-|TRBV28|TRBJ2-7|-
TGTGCCAGCAGTCCCGGACATCTTAGCTCCTACGAGCAGTACTTC
CASSPGHLSSYEQYF
>few|TRBV5-1|TRBJ2-5|-
TGCGCCAGCAGCTTGGACAGATACCCGGAGACCCAGTACTTC
CASSLDRYPETQYF
>-|TRBV20-1|TRBJ2-5|-
TGCAGTGCTAGTGCCTATCGGGGCTATGGCCAAGAGACCCAGTACTTC
CSASAYRGYGQETQYF
>once|TRBV7-2|TRBJ2-7|TRBD1
TGTGCCAGCAGCGCGGACAGGGTTGTGACCAATGAGCAGTACTTC
CASSADRVVTNEQYF
>-|TRBV12-3/TRBV12-4|TRBJ1-3|TRBD1
TGTGCCAGCAGTACCGACAGGGTTCGGAACACCATATATTTT
CASSTDRVRNTIYF
>-|TRBV7-6|TRBJ2-1|-
TGTGCCAGCAGCCCAGCCACCCGATCTTGGGACAATGAGCAGTTCTTC
CASSPATRSWDNEQFF
>-|TRBV29-1|TRBJ1-2|TRBD1
TGCAGCGTTGATTTGACAGGGCCTTACTATGGCTACACCTTC
CSVDLTGPYYGYTF
>-|TRBV6-6|TRBJ2-5|TRBD2
TGTGCCAGCAGTGGTACCGGGACTAGCCCCCTCAGGGAGCAGTACTTC
CASSGTGTSPLREQYF
>-|TRBV12-3/TRBV12-4|TRBJ1-1|TRBD1
TGTGCCAGCAGTTTTTATGGACAGGGGGCTGGCACTGAAGCTTTCTTT
CASSFYGQGAGTEAFF
>-|TRBV10-3|TRBJ2-7|-
TGTGCCGCAACTGGGTCCAGCTCCTACGAGCAGTACTTC
CAATGSSSYEQYF
>-|TRBV7-7|TRBJ2-5|TRBD1
TGTGCTAGCGGACAGGGGTTCCAAGAGACCCAGTACTTC
CASGQGFQETQYF
>once|TRBV12-3/TRBV12-4|TRBJ1-1|-
TGTGCCAGCATACGGACGAGGAACACTGAAGCTTTCTTT
CASIRTRNTEAFF
>-|TRBV4-2|TRBJ2-5|-
TGTGCCAGCAGCCCTGAGGGCCCGGAGACCCAGTACTTC
CASSPEGPETQYF
>-|TRBV6-1|TRBJ2-1|TRBD1
TGTGCCAGCTGGGGGCTGGACAGGGGTATTTGTGAGCAGTTCTTC
CASWGLDRGICEQFF
>once|TRBV12-3/TRBV12-4|TRBJ2-5|TRBD1
TGTGCCAGCAGTGCGGGACAGGGAAGGGAGACCCAGTACTTC
CASSAGQGRETQYF
>-|TRBV7-9|TRBJ2-6|TRBD1
TGTGCCAACAGCGAGTCGACAGGGACCTCTGGGGCCAACGTCCTGACTTTC
CANSESTGTSGANVLTF
>-|TRBV6-5|TRBJ2-1|-
TGTGCCAGCAGTTATGGGGGGAGGAATGAGCAGTTCTTC
CASSYGGRNEQFF
>few|TRBV20-1|TRBJ2-7|-
TGCAGTGCTAGAGATCGATGGGGATTCCCCTCCTACGAGCAGTACTTC
CSARDRWGFPSYEQYF
>few|TRBV9|TRBJ1-1|-
TGTGCCAGCAGCGCCGCCCCGGGGGTACCTGAAGCTTTCTTT
CASSAAPGVPEAFF
>-|TRBV15|TRBJ2-7|-
TGTGCCACCAGCAGACAACTGACACGTACCTACGAGCAGTACTTC
CATSRQLTRTYEQYF
>-|TRBV10-3|TRBJ2-4|TRBD2
TGTGCCATCAGGGGGACTAGCGGGGGGGCGCAGTACTTC
CAIRGTSGGAQYF
>-|TRBV3-1|TRBJ1-2|-
TGTGCCAGCAGCCAAGCAACAGGGAAAGGCTACACCTTC
CASSQATGKGYTF
>-|TRBV13|TRBJ2-2|-
TGTGCCAGCAGCTTAGTCAGGGACACCGGGGAGCTGTTTTTT
CASSLVRDTGELFF
>few|TRBV5-1|TRBJ2-3|TRBD2
TGCGCCAGCAGGGCGGGACCAGCGGGAGCAGATACGCAGTATTTT
CASRAGPAGADTQYF
>few|TRBV12-3/TRBV12-4|TRBJ1-5|TRBD1
TGTGCCAGCAGTTTATTGGACAGGGCAAATCAGCCCCAGCATTTT
CASSLLDRANQPQHF
>-|TRBV6-5|TRBJ2-7|TRBD1
TGTGCCAGCCGCCGGGACAGGGGATACGAGCAGTACTTC
CASRRDRGYEQYF
>-|TRBV20-1|TRBJ2-3|TRBD2
TGCAGTGGGGCTAGCGGGAGGGGCGCAGATACGCAGTATTTT
CSGASGRGADTQYF
>-|TRBV6-5|TRBJ1-6|TRBD1
TGTGCCAGCAGAAGAACAGGGGAATCACCCCTCCACTTT
CASRRTGESPLHF
>-|TRBV20-1|TRBJ2-1|-
TGCAGTGCTAGAGATGATAACCAGTATACTGAGCAGTTCTTC
CSARDDNQYTEQFF
>once|TRBV7-9|TRBJ1-1|-
TGTGCCAGCAGCTTACCGGACAAAGATGCTGAAGCTTTCTTT
CASSLPDKDAEAFF
>-|TRBV5-1|TRBJ2-7|-
TGCGCCAGCAGCCCCCTCGCGGAACAGAGATTCTACGAGCAGTACTTC
CASSPLAEQRFYEQYF
>-|TRBV27|TRBJ2-5|-
TGTGCCAGCAGTTTGAGGTGGGGAGAGACCCAGTACTTC
CASSLRWGETQYF
>-|TRBV12-3/TRBV12-4|TRBJ2-1|-
TGTGCCAGCAGTTTCTTATGGGACACAAACAATGAGCAGTTCTTC
CASSFLWDTNNEQFF
>-|TRBV20-1|TRBJ2-5|-
TGCAGTGCAAGGGAGGTTAAAGAGACCCAGTACTTC
CSAREVKETQYF
>-|TRBV20-1|TRBJ2-7|-
TGCAGTGCGTGCGGGGCCTCCTACGAGCAGTACTTC
CSACGASYEQYF
>-|TRBV20-1|TRBJ1-2|TRBD1
TGCAGTGCTAGCCGAACGGGACAGTCTGTTAACTATGGCTACACCTTC
CSASRTGQSVNYGYTF